One sample yielded the 6 T cell receptor beta chains listed below, sequenced in a study of glioma-infiltrating T cells after dendritic cell vaccination. Clones were sequenced by immunoSEQ multiplex PCR, and TCRdb holds only the in-frame ones, with some missing. The sample shows some 90,000 clones, roughly four fifths of them seen only once. Noted time point: after dendritic cell vaccination, including at tumor progression/relapse. This specimen was blood, taken after dendritic cell vaccination. These TCRs come from a human donor with glioblastoma.

This rearrangement joins TRBV10-3 to TRBJ2-5; TRBD1 matches at 7 bases. The germline CDR1 and CDR2 sequences are ENHRY and SYGVKD. The CDR3 length is 14 residues. Trimming cost V 4 bases and J 4 bases; bases outside gene matches: 6. This CDR3 is CAISGNHRGETQYF. The CDR3 region has the DNA TGTGCCATCAGTGGAAATCACAGGGGAGAGACCCAGTACTTC.

V is TRBV10-2 and J is TRBJ1-1; D might be TRBD1 (5 bases). Germline lookup yields CDR1 WSHSY and CDR2 SAAADI. The CDR3 contains 17 residues. With 6 bases removed from V and 3 bases from J, the gap between germline ends came to 23 bases. The CDR3 region is CASRTVGAALVDTEAFF. The DNA of the CDR3 is TGCGCCAGCAGGACCGTAGGGGCAGCGCTGGTTGACACTGAAGCTTTCTTT.

In nucleotides, the CDR3 is TGTGCCAGCAGTTCACCCGGGACAGCAAATGAAAAACTGTTTTTT. This encodes CASSSPGTANEKLFF. This chain joins TRBV27 and TRBJ1-4; 7 bases line up with TRBD1. V lost 4 bases and J lost 5; bases outside the gene matches: 7. There are 15 residues in the CDR3. Per the germline V gene, CDR1 is MNHEY and CDR2 is SMNVEV (reference sequence).

The V call is TRBV30, the J call TRBJ1-4, with TRBD1 identical over 9 bases. The CDR3 has 17 residues. V gave up 1 base and J gave up 10 bases; unmatched junction bases: 16. Germline V lookup: CDR1 GTSNPN, CDR2 SVGIG (reference sequence). The CDR3 region has the DNA TGTGCCTGGAGTGCCCAAGGACAGGGGAAAAGACGCGGAAAACTGTTTTTT. Residues: CAWSAQGQGKRRGKLFF. Together with reference TRBV30 and TRBJ1-4, the CDR3 gives the full variable domain: SQTIHQWPATLVQPVGSPLSLECTVEGTSNPNLYWYRQAAGRGLQLLFYSVGIGQISSEVPQNLSASRPQDRQFILSSKKLLLSDSGFYLCAWSAQGQGKRRGKLFFGSGTQLSVL.

This chain links TRBV6-1 with TRBJ1-5; the match to TRBD1 covers 11 bases. V gave up 6 bases and J gave up 7 bases; unmatched junction bases: 8. The CDR3 spans 15 residues. Per the germline V gene, CDR1 is MNHNS and CDR2 is SASEGT. CDR3 loop: CASSQDRGRGQPQHF. CDR3 sequence (DNA): TGTGCCAGCAGCCAGGACAGGGGGCGAGGACAGCCCCAGCATTTT.

The chain has TRBV7-2 and TRBJ2-4; 12 bases are shared with TRBD2. Losses at the gene ends were 3 bases for V and 4 bases for J; bases not matched to a gene: 4. CDR1 SGHTA and CDR2 FQGNSA come from the germline V gene. The CDR3 runs to 16 residues. In DNA form, the CDR3 reads TGTGCCAGCAGCTTTTCCGGGACTAGCGGGAAAAACATTCAGTACTTC. It yields the protein CASSFSGTSGKNIQYF.